The TCR beta chain under discussion was sequenced for a study of PD-1 blockade in classical Hodgkin lymphoma. Overall study results and limits: Patients excluded were those beginning nivolumab under 1 year after ASCT. CD4+ TCR diversity climbed significantly by C4D1, unlike CD8+ TCR diversity. Repertoire differences have undefined causes, possibly disease activity or prior therapy.

The table came from immunoSEQ multiplex PCR; TCRdb's copy has only in-frame clones and leaves some out. The sample has 20,000 or so clones; 75% to 90% are singletons. The CDR3 runs 14 residues. V trimming: 7 bases; J trimming: 2 bases; junction bases outside the gene matches: 6. The germline gives CDR1 GTSNPN, CDR2 SVGIG (reference sequence). This clone was seen a handful of times. The antigen is undetermined. Time point noted: cycle 4 day 1 (C4D1), after less than seven weeks of nivolumab. There was relapse after autologous stem cell transplantation in every patient, and there was variation in brentuximab vedotin exposure. Thawed PBMCs underwent magnetic negative selection to yield purified CD4+ T cells.

This sample comprised CD4+ T cells from blood, obtained before the fourth cycle of nivolumab. The V call is TRBV30, the J call TRBJ2-5, with 11 bases lining up with TRBD2. This receptor was obtained from a human donor with classical Hodgkin lymphoma. The DNA for the CDR3 is TGTGCCTCCTCCGGGACTAGCGGACAAGAGACCCAGTACTTC. This translates into CASSGTSGQETQYF.